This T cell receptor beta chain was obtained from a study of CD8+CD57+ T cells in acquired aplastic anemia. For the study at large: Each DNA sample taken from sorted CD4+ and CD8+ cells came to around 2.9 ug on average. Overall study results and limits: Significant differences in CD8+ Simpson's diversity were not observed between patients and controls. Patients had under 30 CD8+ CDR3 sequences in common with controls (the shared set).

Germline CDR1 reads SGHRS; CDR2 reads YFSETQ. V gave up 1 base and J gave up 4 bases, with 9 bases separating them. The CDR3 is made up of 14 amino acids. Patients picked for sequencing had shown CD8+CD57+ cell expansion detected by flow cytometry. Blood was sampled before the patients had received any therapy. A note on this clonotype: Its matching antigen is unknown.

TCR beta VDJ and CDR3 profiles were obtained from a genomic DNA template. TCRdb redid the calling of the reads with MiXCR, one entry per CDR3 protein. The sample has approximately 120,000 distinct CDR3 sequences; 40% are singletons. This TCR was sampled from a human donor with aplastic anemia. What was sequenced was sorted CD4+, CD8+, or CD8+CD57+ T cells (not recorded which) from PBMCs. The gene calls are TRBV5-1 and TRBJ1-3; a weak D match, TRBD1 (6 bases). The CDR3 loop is CASSLPGEGNTIYF. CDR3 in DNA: TGCGCCAGCAGCTTGCCAGGGGAAGGAAACACCATATATTTT.